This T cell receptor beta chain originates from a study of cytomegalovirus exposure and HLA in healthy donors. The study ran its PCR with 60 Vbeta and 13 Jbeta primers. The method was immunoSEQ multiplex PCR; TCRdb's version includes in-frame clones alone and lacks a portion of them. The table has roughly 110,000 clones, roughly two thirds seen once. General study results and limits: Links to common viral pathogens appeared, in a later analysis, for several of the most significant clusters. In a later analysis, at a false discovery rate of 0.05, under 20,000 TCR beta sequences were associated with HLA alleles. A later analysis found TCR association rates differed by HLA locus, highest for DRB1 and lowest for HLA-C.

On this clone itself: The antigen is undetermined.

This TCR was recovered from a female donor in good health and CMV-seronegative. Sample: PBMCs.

CDR3 coding DNA: TGTGCCAGCAGCGTAGGGAGGGGACCGAGGGAGCAGTACTTC. Translating it yields CASSVGRGPREQYF. This chain uses TRBV9 with TRBJ2-7; maybe TRBD2 (6 bases). The V gene lost 0 bases and the J gene lost 7 bases, with 14 bases spanning the gap. The V gene's germline CDR1 is SGDLS and CDR2 YYNGEE. This CDR3 spans 14 amino acids. Combining the CDR3 with reference TRBV9 and TRBJ2-7 gives the whole variable domain DSGVTQTPKHLITATGQRVTLRCSPRSGDLSVYWYQQSLDQGLQFLIQYYNGEERAKGNILERFSAQQFPDLHSELNLSSLELGDSALYFCASSVGRGPREQYFGPGTRLTVT.